The rows below give T cell receptor beta chains drawn from one sample of a study of vaccination and CD4 T cells after COVID-19. For these TCRs, the target antigens are not known. TCRdb passed the PCR reads through MiXCR, listing each CDR3 protein once. The sample has about 18,000 distinct CDR3 sequences, about half seen once. Sequenced material: CD4+ T cells from blood, cultured in vitro. All receptors derive from a human donor who had recovered from COVID-19. The CDR3 runs from the conserved cysteine through the conserved F or W. Fields, in order: D gene, clone size, J gene, V gene, CDR3 DNA, CDR3 protein. The D gene is left open where the match is weak. Size values are once, few and many counts, or a class for expanded clones, and some rows have none.

.	.	TRBJ1-5	TRBV28	TGTGCCAGCAGTTCTTTAGACAGACCGGTGCAGCCCCAGCATTTT	CASSSLDRPVQPQHF
TRBD2	few	TRBJ2-7	TRBV10-3	TGTGCCATCAGGCGGGAGGGCACTTCCTACGAGCAGTACTTC	CAIRREGTSYEQYF
.	few	TRBJ2-7	TRBV7-9	TGTGCCAGCAGCTTTCTAGACGAGCAGTACTTC	CASSFLDEQYF
.	.	TRBJ2-7	TRBV7-9	TGTGCCAGCAGCTCCCGGACCAGCTCCTACGAGCAGTACTTC	CASSSRTSSYEQYF
.	.	TRBJ2-4	TRBV6-2/TRBV6-3	TGTGCCAGCAGTTACTCGAACTCCCCCCGGAGGAACATTCAGTACTTC	CASSYSNSPRRNIQYF
.	.	TRBJ2-5	TRBV27	TGTGCCACCGGGGAGGAGACCCAGTACTTC	CATGEETQYF
TRBD1	.	TRBJ1-1	TRBV4-1	TGCGCCAGCAGCCATCTCGGACAGGGGGCTTTTCGCACTGAAGCTTTCTTT	CASSHLGQGAFRTEAFF
TRBD1	.	TRBJ1-2	TRBV28	TGTGCCAGCAGTTCCCGGGACAGGGGCACCCTATACTATGGCTACACCTTC	CASSSRDRGTLYYGYTF
TRBD2	few	TRBJ2-3	TRBV7-2	TGTGCCAGCAGCTTAAGAACGGCGGGAGGGTGGACAGATACGCAGTATTTT	CASSLRTAGGWTDTQYF
.	.	TRBJ2-5	TRBV6-4	TGTGCCAGCAGCCGCAACGAGGGGGAGACCCAGTACTTC	CASSRNEGETQYF
.	few	TRBJ1-2	TRBV19	TGTGCCAGTAAGGTCCCGGCAACTGGTTATGGCTACACCTTC	CASKVPATGYGYTF
.	.	TRBJ2-6	TRBV20-1	TGCAGTGCTAGAAGGGGTTCTGGGGCCAACGTCCTGACTTTC	CSARRGSGANVLTF
TRBD1	.	TRBJ2-3	TRBV24-1	TGTGCCACCGAGGGGGCTAGCACAGATACGCAGTATTTT	CATEGASTDTQYF
.	.	TRBJ1-1	TRBV20-1	TGCAGTGCTAGAGTAGAGACCATCACTGAAGCTTTCTTT	CSARVETITEAFF
.	.	TRBJ2-3	TRBV5-4	TGTGCCAGCAGCCCATCAGTAGGGAGGGATACGCAGTATTTT	CASSPSVGRDTQYF
TRBD2	.	TRBJ2-3	TRBV7-2	TGTGCCAGCAGCCCTTGGGGAGGTGGCGGGAGTTTAACAGATACGCAGTATTTT	CASSPWGGGGSLTDTQYF
.	.	TRBJ2-7	TRBV21-1	TGTGCCAGCAGCAAAGACGTAGGCAGGCGTCCCTCCTACGAGCAGTACTTC	CASSKDVGRRPSYEQYF
.	.	TRBJ1-6	TRBV6-1	TGTGCCAGCGCCCGGGGCGGGAATTCACCCCTCCACTTT	CASARGGNSPLHF
TRBD1	.	TRBJ1-6	TRBV24-1	TGTGCCACCAGTGATTTGCAGGGGGGGCGGGCGTATAATTCACCCCTCCACTTT	CATSDLQGGRAYNSPLHF
.	.	TRBJ2-1	TRBV11-3	TGTGCCAGCAGCGCATCTAACAATGAGCAGTTCTTC	CASSASNNEQFF
TRBD2	few	TRBJ2-3	TRBV7-2	TGTGCCAGCAGCCCATTCCCGCGGGGGAGAGATACGCAGTATTTT	CASSPFPRGRDTQYF
TRBD1	few	TRBJ1-2	TRBV19	TGTGCCAGTAGTGTACAGGGGGCGGCTAACTATGGCTACACCTTC	CASSVQGAANYGYTF
.	few	TRBJ1-2	TRBV28	TGTGCCAGCAGTTTCGGGGAGGGCTACACCTTC	CASSFGEGYTF
.	.	TRBJ2-2	TRBV3-1	TGTGCCAGCAGTCCACTAGCCGCCGGGGAGCTGTTTTTT	CASSPLAAGELFF
TRBD2	once	TRBJ2-5	TRBV19	TGTGCCAGTAGACCCGGGGCGGGAGCGGTTCAAGAGACCCAGTACTTC	CASRPGAGAVQETQYF
.	.	TRBJ1-1	TRBV7-9	TGTGCCAGCAGCTTAGATATAGGGGCTGAAGCTTTCTTT	CASSLDIGAEAFF
.	few	TRBJ2-7	TRBV30	TGTGCCTGGAGTGTAAACCCAGCCTACGAGCAGTACTTC	CAWSVNPAYEQYF
.	few	TRBJ2-3	TRBV20-1	TGCAGTGCTAGAGATGAGAGGAAGGGAGTGCAGTATTTT	CSARDERKGVQYF
TRBD1	.	TRBJ1-4	TRBV2	TGTGCCAGCAGTGCCGGGACAGGGGACGAAAAACTGTTTTTT	CASSAGTGDEKLFF
TRBD2	.	TRBJ2-5	TRBV6-1	TGTGCCAGCAGTGGGACCGGTTTCGGGCGGGAGGCCCGGGAGACCCAGTACTTC	CASSGTGFGREARETQYF
TRBD1	.	TRBJ1-5	TRBV10-3	TGTGCCATCAGAGGGGGGACAGGGGTTAATCAGCCCCAGCATTTT	CAIRGGTGVNQPQHF
TRBD2	.	TRBJ2-1	TRBV28	TGTGCCAGCAGTTTATCTGGACTAGCGGGAGCCTACAATGAGCAGTTCTTC	CASSLSGLAGAYNEQFF
TRBD1	.	TRBJ1-5	TRBV19	TGTGCCAGTAGTATTGCGGCAGGGGGTCTCCCCCAGCATTTT	CASSIAAGGLPQHF
TRBD1	.	TRBJ2-3	TRBV19	TGTGCCAGTACTCAGTCCGGGACAGAAGCTGATACGCAGTATTTT	CASTQSGTEADTQYF
TRBD1	.	TRBJ2-3	TRBV19	TGTGCCAGTAGCCGACAGGGAGATACGCAGTATTTT	CASSRQGDTQYF
.	.	TRBJ1-2	TRBV12-3/TRBV12-4	TGTGCCAGCAGTTCCTTTAACTATGGCTACACCTTC	CASSSFNYGYTF
.	few	TRBJ1-4	TRBV27	TGTGCCAGCAGTCCACTAACAACAGTTGCGGGGGAAAAACTGTTTTTT	CASSPLTTVAGEKLFF
TRBD1	large	TRBJ1-2	TRBV4-2	TGTGCCAGCAGCCCCGGTTTTGAGGGGGCTGGCTACACCTTC	CASSPGFEGAGYTF
.	.	TRBJ1-1	TRBV20-1	TGCAGTGCAAGGTGGAACACTGAAGCTTTCTTT	CSARWNTEAFF
.	.	TRBJ2-3	TRBV18	TGTGCCAGCTCACCACCTATTCGGGGACTGACAGATACGCAGTATTTT	CASSPPIRGLTDTQYF
TRBD1	.	TRBJ1-5	TRBV19	TGTGCCAGTAGTGGGCCCGGGACAGGGAATCAGCCCCAGCATTTT	CASSGPGTGNQPQHF
.	.	TRBJ2-2	TRBV12-3/TRBV12-4	TGTGCCAGCAGTCCCGGGACACTTAGCACCGGGGAGCTGTTTTTT	CASSPGTLSTGELFF
TRBD2	.	TRBJ2-3	TRBV10-3	TGTGCCATCAGTGGACAACCGGGACTAGCGGGAGCTAGGAGCACAGATACGCAGTATTTT	CAISGQPGLAGARSTDTQYF
.	.	TRBJ2-1	TRBV10-2	TGCGCCAGCAGTGAGGGGGGGTCTGAGCAGTTCTTC	CASSEGGSEQFF
TRBD1	.	TRBJ1-1	TRBV7-9	TGTGCCAGCAGTTGGACAGGGGACACTGAAGCTTTCTTT	CASSWTGDTEAFF
.	.	TRBJ2-3	TRBV19	TGTGCCAGTAGTTCCTCCTTCATTAGGGCAGATACGCAGTATTTT	CASSSSFIRADTQYF
TRBD2	.	TRBJ2-7	TRBV24-1	TGTGCCACCAGTGATTTATGGGGACTAGACTCCTACGAGCAGTACTTC	CATSDLWGLDSYEQYF
.	.	TRBJ1-3	TRBV30	TGTGCCTGGAGTGCACAGAGAAACACCATATATTTT	CAWSAQRNTIYF
TRBD2	few	TRBJ2-1	TRBV24-1	TGTGCCACCAGTGTTACTAGCGGGAAGAATGAGCAGTTCTTC	CATSVTSGKNEQFF
.	.	TRBJ1-4	TRBV28	TGTGCCAGCAGTCCCCATACAACTAATGAAAAACTGTTTTTT	CASSPHTTNEKLFF
.	.	TRBJ1-2	TRBV7-9	TGTGCCAGCAGCCTAGCCGGGGGGGTCTATGGCTACACCTTC	CASSLAGGVYGYTF
.	few	TRBJ1-2	TRBV2	TGTGCCAGCAGGAAAGACGGAGGGGGGAACTATGGCTACACCTTC	CASRKDGGGNYGYTF
.	.	TRBJ1-1	TRBV7-8	TGTGCCAGCAGCTTGGGGGCAACAGAGAACACTGAAGCTTTCTTT	CASSLGATENTEAFF